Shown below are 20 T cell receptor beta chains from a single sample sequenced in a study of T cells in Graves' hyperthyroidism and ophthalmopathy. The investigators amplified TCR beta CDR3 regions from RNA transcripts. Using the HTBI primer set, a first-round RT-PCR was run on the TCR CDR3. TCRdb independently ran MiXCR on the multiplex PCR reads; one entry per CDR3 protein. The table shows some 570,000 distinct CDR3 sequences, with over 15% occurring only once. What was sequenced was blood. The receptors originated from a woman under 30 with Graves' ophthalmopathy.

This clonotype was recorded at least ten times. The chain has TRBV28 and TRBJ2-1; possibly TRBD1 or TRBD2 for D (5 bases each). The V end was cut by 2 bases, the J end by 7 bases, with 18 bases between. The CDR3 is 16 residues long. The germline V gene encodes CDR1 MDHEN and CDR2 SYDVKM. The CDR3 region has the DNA TGTGCCAGCAGTTTACCTCTGCATCGGGGCTGGAATGAGCAGTTCTTC. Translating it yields CASSLPLHRGWNEQFF.

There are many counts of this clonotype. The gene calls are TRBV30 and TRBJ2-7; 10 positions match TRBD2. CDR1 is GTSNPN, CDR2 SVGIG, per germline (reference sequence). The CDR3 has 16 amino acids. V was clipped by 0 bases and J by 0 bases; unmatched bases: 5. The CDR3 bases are TGTGCCTGGAGTGTACGATCTAGCGGGAGCTCCTACGAGCAGTACTTC. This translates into CAWSVRSSGSSYEQYF.

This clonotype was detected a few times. As DNA, the CDR3 is TGTGCCAGCATAAAACTCAGCCTGCGCGGCACTGAAGCTTTCTTT. Translation: CASIKLSLRGTEAFF. This sequence joins TRBV19 and TRBJ1-1; D uncertain. Trimming shortened V by 9 bases and J by 4 bases, and 21 bases separated the two germline ends. Germline assignment: CDR1 LNHDA and CDR2 SQIVND (reference sequence). The CDR3 runs 15 residues.

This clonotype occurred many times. As DNA, the CDR3 is TGTGCCAGCAGACAACAGGGTCCTGAGACCCAGTACTTC. Residues: CASRQQGPETQYF. The rearrangement uses TRBV7-9 and TRBJ2-5; D is perhaps TRBD1 (6 bases). The germline V and J ends were trimmed by 6 bases and 5 bases, with 13 bases remaining between them. This CDR3 spans 13 amino acids. Per germline, CDR1 SEHNR and CDR2 FQNEAQ (reference sequence).

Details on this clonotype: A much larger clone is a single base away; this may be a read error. This CDR3 is CASNQQGLGVYTF. In DNA, the CDR3 is TGTGCCAGCAACCAACAGGGGTTGGGTGTCTACACCTTC. The V gene is TRBV7-9, the J gene TRBJ1-2, with 7 bases that match TRBD1. Germline V gene data show CDR1 as SEHNR and CDR2 as FQNEAQ (reference sequence). V shed 7 bases, J shed 10 bases, and the junction held 12 bases outside the gene matches. The CDR3 spans 13 residues.

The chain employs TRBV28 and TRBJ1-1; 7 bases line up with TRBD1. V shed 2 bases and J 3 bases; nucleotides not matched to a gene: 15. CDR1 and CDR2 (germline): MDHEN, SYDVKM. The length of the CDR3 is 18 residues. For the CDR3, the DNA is TGTGCCAGCAGTTTAATGGCGGGAAACAGGGGTTGGGACACTGAAGCTTTCTTT. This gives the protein CASSLMAGNRGWDTEAFF.

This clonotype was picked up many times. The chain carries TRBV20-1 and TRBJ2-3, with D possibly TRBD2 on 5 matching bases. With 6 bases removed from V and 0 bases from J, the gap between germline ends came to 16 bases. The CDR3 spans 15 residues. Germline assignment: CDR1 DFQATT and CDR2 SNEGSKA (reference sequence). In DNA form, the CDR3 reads TGCAGTGCCACTCGAGGGCCAGAGAGCACAGATACGCAGTATTTT. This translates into CSATRGPESTDTQYF.

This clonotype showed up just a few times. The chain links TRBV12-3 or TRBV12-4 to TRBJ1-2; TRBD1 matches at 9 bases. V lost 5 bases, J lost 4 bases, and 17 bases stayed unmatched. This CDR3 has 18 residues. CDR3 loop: CASSPTLVGTGTAYGYTF. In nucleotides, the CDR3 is TGTGCCAGCAGTCCAACTTTAGTCGGGACAGGGACGGCCTATGGCTACACCTTC.

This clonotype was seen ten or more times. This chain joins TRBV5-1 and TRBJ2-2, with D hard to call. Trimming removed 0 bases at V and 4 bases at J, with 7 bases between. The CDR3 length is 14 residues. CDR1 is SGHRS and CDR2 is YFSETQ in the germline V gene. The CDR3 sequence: CASSLASVTGELFF. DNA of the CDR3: TGCGCCAGCAGCTTGGCGAGCGTCACCGGGGAGCTGTTTTTT.

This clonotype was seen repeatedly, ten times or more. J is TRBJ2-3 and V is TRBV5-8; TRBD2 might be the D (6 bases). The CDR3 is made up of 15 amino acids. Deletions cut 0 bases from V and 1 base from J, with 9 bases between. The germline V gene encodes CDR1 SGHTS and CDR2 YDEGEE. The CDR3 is CASSLDGGRTDTQYF. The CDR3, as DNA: TGTGCCAGCAGCTTGGACGGGGGACGCACAGATACGCAGTATTTT. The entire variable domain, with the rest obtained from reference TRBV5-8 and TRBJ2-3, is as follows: EAGVTQSPTHLIKTRGQQATLRCSPISGHTSVYWYQQALGLGLQFLLWYDEGEERNRGNFPPRFSGRQFPNYSSELNVNALELEDSALYLCASSLDGGRTDTQYFGPGTRLTVL.

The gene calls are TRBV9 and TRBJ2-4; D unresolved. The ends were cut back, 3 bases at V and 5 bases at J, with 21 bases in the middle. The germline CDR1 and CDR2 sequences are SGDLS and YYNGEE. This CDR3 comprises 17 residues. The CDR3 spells CASSAPNLGLSENIQYF. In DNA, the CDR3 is TGTGCCAGCAGCGCACCTAACCTTGGTTTGTCCGAAAACATTCAGTACTTC.

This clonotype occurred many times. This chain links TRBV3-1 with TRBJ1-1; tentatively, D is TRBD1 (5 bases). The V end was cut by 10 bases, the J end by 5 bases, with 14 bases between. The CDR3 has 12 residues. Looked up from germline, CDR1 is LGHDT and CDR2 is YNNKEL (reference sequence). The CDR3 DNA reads TGTGCCACTGGAAGACGGGGGACTGAAGCTTTCTTT. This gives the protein CATGRRGTEAFF. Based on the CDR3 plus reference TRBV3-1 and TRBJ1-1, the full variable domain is DTAVSQTPKYLVTQMGNDKSIKCEQNLGHDTMYWYKQDSKKFLKIMFSYNNKELIINETVPNRFSPKSPDKAHLNLHINSLELGDSAVYFCATGRRGTEAFFGQGTRLTVV.

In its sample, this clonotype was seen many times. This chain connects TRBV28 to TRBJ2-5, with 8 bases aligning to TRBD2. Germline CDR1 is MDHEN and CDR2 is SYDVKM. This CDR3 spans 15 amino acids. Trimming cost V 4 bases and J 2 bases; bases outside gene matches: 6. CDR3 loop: CASSSQREIQETQYF. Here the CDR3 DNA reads TGTGCCAGCAGTTCCCAGCGGGAGATACAAGAGACCCAGTACTTC. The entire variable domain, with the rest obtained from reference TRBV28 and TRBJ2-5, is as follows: DVKVTQSSRYLVKRTGEKVFLECVQDMDHENMFWYRQDPGLGLRLIYFSYDVKMKEKGDIPEGYSVSREKKERFSLILESASTNQTSMYLCASSSQREIQETQYFGPGTRLLVL.

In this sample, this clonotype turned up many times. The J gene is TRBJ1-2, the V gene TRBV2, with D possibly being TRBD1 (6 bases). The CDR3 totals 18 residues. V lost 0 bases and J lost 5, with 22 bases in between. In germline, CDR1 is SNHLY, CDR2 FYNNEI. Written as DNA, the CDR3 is TGTGCCAGCAGTGAAGCATGGATAAAGATTGGACAGAGATATGGCTACACCTTC. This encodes CASSEAWIKIGQRYGYTF.

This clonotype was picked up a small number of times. CDR3 nucleotide sequence: TGTGCCAGCAGTTTCATTCCGGAGGAGGGCACTGAAGCTTTCTTT. It translates to CASSFIPEEGTEAFF. The chain uses TRBV12-3 or TRBV12-4 and TRBJ1-1, with D unresolved. CDR3 length: 15 residues. The V end was cut by 3 bases, the J end by 4 bases, with 15 bases between.

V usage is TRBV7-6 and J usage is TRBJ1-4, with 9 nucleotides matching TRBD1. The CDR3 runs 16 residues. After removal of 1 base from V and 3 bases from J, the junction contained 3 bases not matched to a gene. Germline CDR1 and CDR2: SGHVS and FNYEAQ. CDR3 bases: TGTGCCAGCAGCTTAGAGGGGACAGGGCCTAATGAAAAACTGTTTTTT. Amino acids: CASSLEGTGPNEKLFF.

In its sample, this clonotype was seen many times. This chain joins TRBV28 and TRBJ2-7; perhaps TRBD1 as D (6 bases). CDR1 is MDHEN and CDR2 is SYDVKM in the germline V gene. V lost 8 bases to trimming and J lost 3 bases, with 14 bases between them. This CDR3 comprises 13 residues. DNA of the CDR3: TGTGCCAGCGCAGAGGACAGATTCTACGAGCAGTACTTC. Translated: CASAEDRFYEQYF.

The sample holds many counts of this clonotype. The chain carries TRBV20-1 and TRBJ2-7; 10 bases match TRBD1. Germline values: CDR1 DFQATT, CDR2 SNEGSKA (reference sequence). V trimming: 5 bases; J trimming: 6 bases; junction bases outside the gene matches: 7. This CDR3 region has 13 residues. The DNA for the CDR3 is TGCAGTGCTGCCGGGACAGGGGTGGCCGAGCAGTACTTC. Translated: CSAAGTGVAEQYF.

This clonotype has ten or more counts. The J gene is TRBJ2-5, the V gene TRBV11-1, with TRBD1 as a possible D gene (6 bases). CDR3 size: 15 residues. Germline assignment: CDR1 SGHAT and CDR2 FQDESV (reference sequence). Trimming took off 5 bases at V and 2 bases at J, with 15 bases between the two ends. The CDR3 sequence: CASSPYRVYQETQYF. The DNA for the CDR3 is TGTGCCAGCAGCCCTTACAGGGTTTATCAAGAGACCCAGTACTTC.

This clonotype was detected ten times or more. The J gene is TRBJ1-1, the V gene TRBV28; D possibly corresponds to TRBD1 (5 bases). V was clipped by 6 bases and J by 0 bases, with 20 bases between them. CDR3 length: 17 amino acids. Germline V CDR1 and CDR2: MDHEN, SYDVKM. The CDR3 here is CASRSRAGNHMNTEAFF. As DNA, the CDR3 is TGTGCCAGCAGATCGCGGGCAGGGAACCACATGAACACTGAAGCTTTCTTT.